This T cell receptor beta chain is from a study of shared clonotypes between healthy human individuals. Data came from immunoSEQ multiplex PCR; TCRdb stores just in-frame clones and leaves some out. The sample holds under 750,000 clones; around 77% are singletons and the top ten take roughly 1.8%. Study-wide points: Sequencing depth was expected to influence donor clonotype sharing. The low donor count limited represented genetic and exposure-history diversity.

Comment on this clone: Its target is not known.

The clonotype was recovered from a woman in her thirties in good health. The sample consisted of memory CD4+ T cells sorted from blood. The subset is: CD45RA-negative fraction.

CDR3 nucleotide sequence: TGTGCCAGCAGCTTAGGGACGGCCTACACCGGGGAGCTGTTTTTT. This gives the protein CASSLGTAYTGELFF. This rearrangement joins TRBV7-2 to TRBJ2-2, with D uncertain. V lost 1 base to trimming and J lost 3 bases, with 9 bases between them. CDR3 length: 15 amino acids. Germline V gives CDR1 SGHTA, CDR2 FQGNSA.